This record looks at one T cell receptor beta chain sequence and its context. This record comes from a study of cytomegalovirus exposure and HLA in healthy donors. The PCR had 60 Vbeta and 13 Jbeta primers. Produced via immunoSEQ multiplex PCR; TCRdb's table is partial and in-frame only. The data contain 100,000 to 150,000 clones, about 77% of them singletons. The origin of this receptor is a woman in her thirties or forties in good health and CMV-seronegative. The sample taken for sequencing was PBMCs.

CDR3 protein: CASSLSGTPYGYTF. The CDR3 nucleotides read TGTGCCAGCAGTTTATCCGGGACACCTTATGGCTACACCTTC. The J gene is TRBJ1-2, the V gene TRBV28, with D maybe TRBD1 (6 bases). Trimming took 1 base from V and 5 from J, leaving 11 bases between them. The CDR3 contains 14 residues. In germline, CDR1 is MDHEN, CDR2 SYDVKM.